A selection of T cell receptor beta chains follows, all from one sample in a study of blood T cells in healthy people across ages. Using its own MiXCR run on the 5' RACE reads, TCRdb lists one record per CDR3 protein. The table records some 1.7 million distinct CDR3 sequences, roughly 27% of them present only once. What was sequenced was blood. These receptors all come from a woman aged 25 to 39 in good health. Each CDR3 is given with its conserved first and last residue. The D gene is left open where the match is weak. Clone size, where shown, is once, few, many, or a class for clones that have expanded.

V gene: TRBV6-6
clone size: once
J gene: TRBJ2-7
D gene: .
CDR3 protein: CASSLGTTDKQYF
CDR3 DNA: TGTGCCAGCAGCCTAGGGACAACCGACAAGCAGTACTTC

V gene: TRBV7-9
clone size: .
J gene: TRBJ2-3
D gene: TRBD2
CDR3 protein: CASSLTTSGASTDTRYF
CDR3 DNA: TGTGCCAGCAGCTTAACGACTAGCGGGGCCAGCACAGATACGCGGTATTTT

V gene: TRBV30
clone size: .
J gene: TRBJ1-5
D gene: .
CDR3 protein: CAWSVLGEQPQHF
CDR3 DNA: TGTGCCTGGAGTGTTCTGGGAGAACAGCCCCAGCATTTT

V gene: TRBV14
clone size: .
J gene: TRBJ2-5
D gene: TRBD2
CDR3 protein: CASSRTRREQYF
CDR3 DNA: TGTGCCAGCAGCCGCACTAGGCGGGAGCAGTACTTC

V gene: TRBV5-5
clone size: .
J gene: TRBJ1-5
D gene: .
CDR3 protein: CASTPVPHSNQPQHF
CDR3 DNA: TGTGCCAGCACCCCCGTCCCGCATAGCAATCAGCCCCAGCATTTT

V gene: TRBV28
clone size: .
J gene: TRBJ1-1
D gene: .
CDR3 protein: CASRGTITTEAFF
CDR3 DNA: TGTGCCAGCAGGGGGACAATAACAACAGAAGCTTTCTTT

V gene: TRBV6-6
clone size: few
J gene: TRBJ1-2
D gene: .
CDR3 protein: CASKVRQDDNYGYTF
CDR3 DNA: TGTGCCAGCAAAGTACGACAGGACGATAACTATGGCTACACCTTC

V gene: TRBV29-1
clone size: many
J gene: TRBJ2-4
D gene: .
CDR3 protein: CSVESFLAKNIQYF
CDR3 DNA: TGCAGCGTTGAGAGTTTTTTAGCCAAAAACATTCAGTACTTC

V gene: TRBV20-1
clone size: few
J gene: TRBJ2-5
D gene: .
CDR3 protein: CSAPVARSGDETQYF
CDR3 DNA: TGCAGTGCTCCGGTGGCCAGGTCGGGAGACGAGACCCAGTACTTC

V gene: TRBV24-1
clone size: .
J gene: TRBJ1-4
D gene: .
CDR3 protein: CATRGAPNEKLFF
CDR3 DNA: TGTGCCACCAGAGGGGCCCCTAATGAAAAACTGTTTTTT

V gene: TRBV10-2
clone size: many
J gene: TRBJ2-1
D gene: .
CDR3 protein: CASSEPGPPQFF
CDR3 DNA: TGCGCCAGCAGTGAACCGGGACCCCCACAGTTCTTC

V gene: TRBV5-5
clone size: .
J gene: TRBJ1-2
D gene: .
CDR3 protein: CASGGTGFYGYTF
CDR3 DNA: TGTGCCAGCGGGGGGACGGGATTCTATGGCTACACCTTC

V gene: TRBV10-3
clone size: many
J gene: TRBJ1-5
D gene: .
CDR3 protein: CAISESGGGQPQHF
CDR3 DNA: TGTGCCATCAGTGAGTCTGGAGGCGGACAGCCCCAGCATTTT

V gene: TRBV7-6
clone size: .
J gene: TRBJ1-1
D gene: TRBD1
CDR3 protein: CASSSSGGLRTEAFF
CDR3 DNA: TGTGCCAGCAGCTCGTCAGGGGGCTTGCGGACTGAAGCTTTCTTT

V gene: TRBV20-1
clone size: many
J gene: TRBJ2-7
D gene: .
CDR3 protein: CSASGLGTYEQYF
CDR3 DNA: TGCAGTGCTAGTGGACTGGGAACCTACGAGCAGTACTTC

V gene: TRBV12-3/TRBV12-4
clone size: many
J gene: TRBJ2-5
D gene: .
CDR3 protein: CASSLGQLQETQYF
CDR3 DNA: TGTGCCAGCAGTCTTGGACAGCTACAAGAGACCCAGTACTTC

V gene: TRBV29-1
clone size: many
J gene: TRBJ2-7
D gene: TRBD1
CDR3 protein: CSVLSGTDYEQYF
CDR3 DNA: TGCAGCGTTCTTTCCGGGACAGACTACGAGCAGTACTTC

V gene: TRBV15
clone size: .
J gene: TRBJ2-1
D gene: .
CDR3 protein: CATSSENEQFF
CDR3 DNA: TGTGCCACCAGCAGCGAGAATGAGCAGTTCTTC

V gene: TRBV9
clone size: .
J gene: TRBJ1-1
D gene: .
CDR3 protein: CASSVDGAYPNTEAFF
CDR3 DNA: TGTGCCAGCAGCGTAGACGGGGCCTATCCTAACACTGAAGCTTTCTTT

V gene: TRBV9
clone size: .
J gene: TRBJ2-4
D gene: TRBD2
CDR3 protein: CASSSSGSGTKNIQYF
CDR3 DNA: TGTGCCAGCAGCTCTAGCGGGAGTGGGACCAAAAACATTCAGTACTTC

V gene: TRBV4-1
clone size: .
J gene: TRBJ2-3
D gene: TRBD1
CDR3 protein: CASSQGPQGAGDTQYF
CDR3 DNA: TGCGCCAGCAGCCAAGGGCCACAGGGGGCAGGAGATACGCAGTATTTT

V gene: TRBV6-1
clone size: few
J gene: TRBJ2-7
D gene: TRBD2
CDR3 protein: CASTLADYEQYF
CDR3 DNA: TGTGCCAGCACACTAGCGGACTACGAGCAGTACTTC

V gene: TRBV5-1
clone size: .
J gene: TRBJ2-1
D gene: TRBD2
CDR3 protein: CASSTVAGGSSYNEQFF
CDR3 DNA: TGCGCCAGCAGCACCGTAGCGGGGGGGAGCTCCTACAATGAGCAGTTCTTC

V gene: TRBV5-1
clone size: .
J gene: TRBJ2-3
D gene: .
CDR3 protein: CASSLNQRTDTQYF
CDR3 DNA: TGCGCCAGCAGCTTGAACCAGCGCACAGATACGCAGTATTTT

V gene: TRBV7-3
clone size: .
J gene: TRBJ2-1
D gene: TRBD2
CDR3 protein: CASADLRSGGAGEQFF
CDR3 DNA: TGTGCCAGCGCTGACCTCCGTAGCGGGGGGGCCGGTGAGCAGTTCTTC

V gene: TRBV5-1
clone size: .
J gene: TRBJ2-3
D gene: TRBD2
CDR3 protein: CASSPGLVGFYTQYF
CDR3 DNA: TGCGCCAGCAGCCCGGGACTAGTGGGGTTCTATACGCAGTATTTT

V gene: TRBV5-4
clone size: many
J gene: TRBJ1-5
D gene: .
CDR3 protein: CASSLAGDGNQPQHF
CDR3 DNA: TGTGCCAGCAGCCTCGCCGGGGATGGCAATCAGCCCCAGCATTTT

V gene: TRBV15
clone size: .
J gene: TRBJ1-5
D gene: .
CDR3 protein: CATAPVGGVSQPQHF
CDR3 DNA: TGTGCCACCGCTCCGGTTGGGGGCGTAAGTCAGCCCCAGCATTTT

V gene: TRBV30
clone size: .
J gene: TRBJ1-2
D gene: TRBD1
CDR3 protein: CAWGQGAGYTF
CDR3 DNA: TGTGCCTGGGGACAGGGCGCCGGCTACACCTTC